This T cell receptor beta chain was captured by sequencing in a study of CD8 T cells in Susac syndrome. When the RNA was reverse transcribed, random hexamers were used with an input of 0.5 to 1 ug. TCR beta CDR3 was amplified by immunoSEQ covering 54 Vbeta and 13 Jbeta. TCRdb reprocessed the immunoSEQ multiplex PCR reads with MiXCR, giving one entry per CDR3 protein. The sample records under 150,000 distinct CDR3 sequences, 94% being singletons. The CDR3 consists of 13 residues. V was shortened by 7 bases and J by 3 bases, with 13 bases between the two germline ends. The T cells that were sequenced for TCR beta were CD8+ and CD4+ cells from blood. Controls matched for sex and age were healthy donors. TEMRA cells were FACS-enriched, and CD8+ and CD4+ T cells were isolated negatively.

The clonotype comes from a human donor in good health. Sequenced input: CD8+ T cells from PBMCs. The chain joins TRBV12-3 or TRBV12-4 to TRBJ2-7, with D possibly TRBD1 on 6 matching bases. DNA for the CDR3: TGTGCCAGCACCCGGGACACCAACTACGAGCAGTACTTC. Residues: CASTRDTNYEQYF.